This T cell receptor (beta chain) stems from a study of read filtering for tumor transcriptome and immune sequencing. Overall study findings and caveats: Without single-read clonotypes, shared clonotype proportions correlated more between IR-seq and RNA-seq.

Per the germline V gene, CDR1 is MGHRA and CDR2 is YSYEKL. V lost 6 bases, J lost 5 bases, and 14 bases lay in between. This CDR3 has 13 residues. The library was built from roughly 400 ng RNA with molecular barcoded adaptors for alpha/delta and beta/gamma chains. TCRdb analysed the reads with MiXCR anew, one entry per CDR3 protein. This sample has more than 100,000 distinct CDR3 sequences, with roughly 13% found just once. This clonotype was seen at least ten times. As yet, its antigen is unknown. The sequence was collected from a donor at least 40 years old with multiple myeloma. The chain has TRBV4-1 and TRBJ2-7, with TRBD2 as a possible D gene (5 bases). The source material was a population of CD138-negative cells sorted from bone marrow. The CDR3 region is CASRRVGSDEQYF. The CDR3 nucleotides are TGCGCCAGCAGGCGGGTAGGATCGGACGAGCAGTACTTC.